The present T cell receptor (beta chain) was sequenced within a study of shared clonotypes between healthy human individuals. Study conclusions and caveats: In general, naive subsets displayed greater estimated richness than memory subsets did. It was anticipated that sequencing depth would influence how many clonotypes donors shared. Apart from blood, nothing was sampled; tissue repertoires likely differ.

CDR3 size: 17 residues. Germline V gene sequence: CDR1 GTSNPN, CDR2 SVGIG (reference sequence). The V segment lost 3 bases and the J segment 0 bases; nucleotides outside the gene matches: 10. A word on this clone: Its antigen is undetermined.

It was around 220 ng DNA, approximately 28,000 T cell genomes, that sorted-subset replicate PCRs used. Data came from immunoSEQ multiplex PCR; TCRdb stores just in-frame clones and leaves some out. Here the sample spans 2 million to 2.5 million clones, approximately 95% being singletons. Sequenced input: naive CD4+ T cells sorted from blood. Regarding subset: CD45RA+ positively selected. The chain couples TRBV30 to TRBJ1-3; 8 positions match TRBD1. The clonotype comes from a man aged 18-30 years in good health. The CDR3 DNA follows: TGTGCCTGGAGCAGAGACGGGGACAGGAGCTCTGGAAACACCATATATTTT. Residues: CAWSRDGDRSSGNTIYF.